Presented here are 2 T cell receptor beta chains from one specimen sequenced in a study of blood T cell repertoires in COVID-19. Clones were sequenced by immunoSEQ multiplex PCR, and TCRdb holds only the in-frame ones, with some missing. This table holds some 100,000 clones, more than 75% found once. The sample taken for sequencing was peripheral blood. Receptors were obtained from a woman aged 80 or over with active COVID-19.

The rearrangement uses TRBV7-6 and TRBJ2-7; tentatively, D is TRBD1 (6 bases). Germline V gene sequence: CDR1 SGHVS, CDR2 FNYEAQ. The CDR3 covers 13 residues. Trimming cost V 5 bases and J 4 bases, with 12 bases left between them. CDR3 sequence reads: CASSPRTAYEQYF. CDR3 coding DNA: TGTGCCAGCAGCCCTCGGACAGCTTACGAGCAGTACTTC.

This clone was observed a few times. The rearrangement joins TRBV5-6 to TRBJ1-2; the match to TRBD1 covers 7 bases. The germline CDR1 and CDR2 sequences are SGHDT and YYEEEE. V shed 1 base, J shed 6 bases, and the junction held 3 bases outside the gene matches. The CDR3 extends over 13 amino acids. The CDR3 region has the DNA TGTGCCAGCAGCTTGATGACAGGGAATGGCTACACCTTC. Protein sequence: CASSLMTGNGYTF. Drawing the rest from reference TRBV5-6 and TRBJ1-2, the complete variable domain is DAGVTQSPTHLIKTRGQQVTLRCSPKSGHDTVSWYQQALGQGPQFIFQYYEEEERQRGNFPDRFSGHQFPNYSSELNVNALLLGDSALYLCASSLMTGNGYTFGSGTRLTVV.